This T cell receptor (beta chain) comes out of a study of cytomegalovirus exposure and HLA in healthy donors. This clone has only one observation. Its antigen remains unknown. Study outcomes and limitations: Across all donors, roughly uniform sequencing depth was an assumption of the presence/absence analyses. Common viral pathogens seemed to be connected with several of the most significant clusters, according to a later analysis.

The CDR3 length is 12 residues. The germline V and J ends were trimmed by 5 bases and 5 bases, with 7 bases remaining between them. Germline V gene lookup returns CDR1 MGHRA and CDR2 YSYEKL. This PCR relied on a set of 60 Vbeta primers and 13 Jbeta primers. Assay used: immunoSEQ multiplex PCR; TCRdb lists only in-frame clones, some missing. The sample has 160,000 or so clones; roughly 70% are singletons. The rearrangement uses TRBV4-1 and TRBJ2-1, with no clear D. Sequenced sample: PBMCs. The TCR originated in a woman aged 25 to 39 in good health and CMV-seronegative. CDR3 residues: CASSARDNEQFF. CDR3 nucleotides: TGCGCCAGCAGCGCAAGAGACAATGAGCAGTTCTTC.